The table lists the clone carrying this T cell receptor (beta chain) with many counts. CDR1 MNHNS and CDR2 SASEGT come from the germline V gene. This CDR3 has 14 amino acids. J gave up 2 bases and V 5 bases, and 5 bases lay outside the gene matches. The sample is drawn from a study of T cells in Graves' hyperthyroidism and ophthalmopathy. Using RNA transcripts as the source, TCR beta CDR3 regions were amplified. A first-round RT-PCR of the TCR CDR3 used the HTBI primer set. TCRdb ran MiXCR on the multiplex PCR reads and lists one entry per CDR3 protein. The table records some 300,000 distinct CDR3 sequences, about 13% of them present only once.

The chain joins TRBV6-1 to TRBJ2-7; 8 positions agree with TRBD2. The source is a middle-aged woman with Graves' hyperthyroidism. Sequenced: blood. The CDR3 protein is CASSPAGATYEQYF. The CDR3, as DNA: TGTGCCAGCAGTCCAGCGGGAGCGACCTACGAGCAGTACTTC.